This T cell receptor beta chain was obtained from a study of blood T cell repertoires in COVID-19. Across the study: The United States, Italy and Spain provided the acute and convalescent COVID-19 samples.

Libraries were prepared by immunoSEQ multiplex PCR; TCRdb keeps only in-frame clonotypes and omits some of them. This table holds 200,000 to 300,000 clones, over 70% found once. The CDR3 totals 14 residues. V trimming: 6 bases; J trimming: 5 bases; junction bases outside the gene matches: 3. Germline V CDR1 and CDR2: MNHEY, SVGAGI. Source material: peripheral blood. The clonotype was recovered from a woman over 75 with acute or convalescent COVID-19. The J gene is TRBJ2-1, the V gene TRBV6-5; 11 bases are a match to TRBD2. CDR3 region: CASRIAGGDNEQFF. The CDR3 DNA sequence: TGTGCCAGCAGAATAGCGGGAGGGGACAATGAGCAGTTCTTC.